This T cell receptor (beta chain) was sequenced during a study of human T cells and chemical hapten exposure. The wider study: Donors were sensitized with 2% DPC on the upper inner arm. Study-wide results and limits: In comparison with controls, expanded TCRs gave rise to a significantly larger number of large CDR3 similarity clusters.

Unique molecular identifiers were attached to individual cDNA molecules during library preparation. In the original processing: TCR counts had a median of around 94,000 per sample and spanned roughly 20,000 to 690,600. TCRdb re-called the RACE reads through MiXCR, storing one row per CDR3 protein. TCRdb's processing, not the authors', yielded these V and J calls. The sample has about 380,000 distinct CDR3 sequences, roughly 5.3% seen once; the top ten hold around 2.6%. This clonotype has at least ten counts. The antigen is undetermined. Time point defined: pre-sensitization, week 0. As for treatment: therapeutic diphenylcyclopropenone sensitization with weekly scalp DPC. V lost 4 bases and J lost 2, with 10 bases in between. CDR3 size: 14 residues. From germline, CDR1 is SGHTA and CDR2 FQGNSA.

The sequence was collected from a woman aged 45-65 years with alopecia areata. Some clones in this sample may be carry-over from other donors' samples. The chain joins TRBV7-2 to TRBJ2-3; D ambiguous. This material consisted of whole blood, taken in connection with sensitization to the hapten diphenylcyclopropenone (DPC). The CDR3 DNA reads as TGTGCCAGCAGCTCTGTTAGAGCCACAGATACGCAGTATTTT. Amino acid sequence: CASSSVRATDTQYF.